One sample yielded the 26 T cell receptor beta chains listed below, sequenced in a study of blood T cell repertoires in COVID-19. TCRdb keeps only in-frame clones here, not all; method: immunoSEQ multiplex PCR. The sample yields about 270,000 clones, about 87% seen once. Sequenced: peripheral blood. The source is a human donor in a cohort sampled during active COVID-19.

The J gene is TRBJ2-3, the V gene TRBV6-2 or TRBV6-3; possibly TRBD2 for D (7 bases). V was shortened by 7 bases and J by 2 bases, with 19 bases between the two germline ends. The CDR3 totals 16 residues. The germline gives CDR1 MNHEY, CDR2 SVGEGT. The chain's CDR3 is CASNPWAGAYTDTQYF. In DNA, the CDR3 is TGTGCCAGCAACCCCTGGGCGGGGGCCTACACAGATACGCAGTATTTT.

The DNA for the CDR3 is TGTGCCAGCAGCCACGGGTCCCTAGGGGTTGGCTACACCTTC. Translated: CASSHGSLGVGYTF. The rearrangement uses TRBV3-1 (or the pseudogene TRBV3-2) and TRBJ1-2, with a weak D call TRBD1 (5 bases). The V and J ends lost 3 bases and 7 bases respectively, with 15 bases between them. The CDR3 is made up of 14 amino acids. Germline V gene lookup returns CDR1 LGHDT and CDR2 YNNKEL (reference sequence).

This chain uses TRBV3-1 (or the pseudogene TRBV3-2) with TRBJ2-2, with a weak D call TRBD1 (5 bases). Germline lookup yields CDR1 LGHDT and CDR2 YNNKEL (reference sequence). Trimming cost V 7 bases and J 2 bases, with 14 bases left between them. The CDR3 consists of 15 residues. The CDR3 coding sequence is TGTGCCAGCACGTCCAAGGGGCTAAACACCGGGGAGCTGTTTTTT. Translated: CASTSKGLNTGELFF.

This chain joins TRBV6-1 and TRBJ2-1; perhaps TRBD1 as D (6 bases). The length of the CDR3 is 17 residues. CDR1 and CDR2 (germline): MNHNS, SASEGT. Deletions cut 3 bases from V and 3 bases from J, with 18 bases between. In DNA form, the CDR3 reads TGTGCCAGCAGTGAGGGACCAACAGGGACGAGCTACAATGAGCAGTTCTTC. It yields the protein CASSEGPTGTSYNEQFF.

The rearrangement links TRBV6-6 to TRBJ1-2; D may be TRBD1 (5 bases). The V end was cut by 5 bases, the J end by 9 bases, with 19 bases between. CDR1 is MNHNY, CDR2 SVGAGI, per germline (reference sequence). The CDR3 contains 14 residues. The DNA of the CDR3 is TGTGCCAGCAGTGCCCCTGGGCAGGGTACAAGCTACACCTTC. It specifies CASSAPGQGTSYTF.

The J gene is TRBJ1-4, the V gene TRBV4-3; the D gene is possibly TRBD1 (5 bases). The CDR3 runs to 14 residues. Trimming removed 4 bases from V and 5 bases from J, with 11 bases in between. Germline V gene sequence: CDR1 LGHNA, CDR2 YSLEER. CDR3 bases: TGCGCCAGCAGCCGGGGGGTTGTGAATGAAAAACTGTTTTTT. Translating gives CASSRGVVNEKLFF.

The V gene is TRBV18, the J gene TRBJ1-5; 7 bases agree with TRBD1. Germline values: CDR1 KGHSH, CDR2 LQKENI. The V gene end was trimmed by 4 bases and the J gene end by 7 bases; junction bases not matched to a gene: 7. The CDR3 contains 14 residues. CDR3 loop: CASSHDREPQPQHF. The DNA of the CDR3 is TGTGCCAGCTCACATGACAGGGAACCCCAGCCCCAGCATTTT. The variable domain in full, with the rest retrieved from reference TRBV18 and TRBJ1-5, is NAGVMQNPRHLVRRRGQEARLRCSPMKGHSHVYWYRQLPEEGLKFMVYLQKENIIDESGMPKERFSAEFPKEGPSILRIQQVVRGDSAAYFCASSHDREPQPQHFGDGTRLSIL.

This clone came up a few times. The rearrangement joins TRBV19 to TRBJ2-1, with D unresolved. Trimming stripped 2 bases from V and 10 bases from J, with 12 bases between. CDR1 and CDR2 from the germline V gene are LNHDA and SQIVND (reference sequence). The CDR3 covers 13 residues. The CDR3 protein is CASSISPKREQFF. CDR3 in DNA: TGTGCCAGTAGTATATCACCCAAACGGGAGCAGTTCTTC.

The genes are TRBV4-2 and TRBJ2-5; D is perhaps TRBD2 (5 bases). This CDR3 contains 15 residues. In germline, CDR1 is LGHNA, CDR2 YNFKEQ. V was cut by 0 bases and J by 0 bases, with 8 bases left in between. The CDR3 spells CASSQDPGYQETQYF. As DNA, the CDR3 is TGTGCCAGCAGCCAAGATCCGGGGTACCAAGAGACCCAGTACTTC.

The chain is built from TRBV19 and TRBJ2-2, with D maybe TRBD1 (6 bases). This CDR3 comprises 20 residues. V lost 5 bases to trimming and J lost 6 bases, with 31 bases between them. Germline V lookup: CDR1 LNHDA, CDR2 SQIVND (reference sequence). This chain's CDR3 is CASSYSGTRLMGGLSGELFF. CDR3 DNA: TGTGCCAGTAGTTATTCCGGGACACGGTTAATGGGTGGCCTTTCCGGGGAGCTGTTTTTT.

The rearrangement joins TRBV6-5 to TRBJ1-2, with D unresolved. V gave up 8 bases and J gave up 4 bases, with 11 bases separating them. CDR1 is MNHEY, CDR2 SVGAGI, per germline. The CDR3 runs 12 residues. The CDR3 protein is CASLFRGYGYTF. The CDR3 coding sequence is TGTGCCAGCCTCTTTCGAGGCTATGGCTACACCTTC.

The rearrangement joins TRBV7-8 to TRBJ2-5; D perhaps matches TRBD2 (5 bases). V gave up 2 bases and J gave up 5 bases, with 12 bases separating them. The germline gives CDR1 SGHVS, CDR2 FQNEAQ. The CDR3 length is 14 residues. The chain's CDR3 is CASSLFGSKETQYF. CDR3 nucleotide sequence: TGTGCCAGCAGCTTATTTGGGAGTAAGGAGACCCAGTACTTC.

The J gene is TRBJ2-2, the V gene TRBV7-2; 10 bases line up with TRBD2. Trimming removed 5 bases from V and 5 bases from J; junction bases left unmatched: 14. Per the germline V gene, CDR1 is SGHTA and CDR2 is FQGNSA. The CDR3 totals 18 residues. The CDR3 loop reads CASSRHPLSSGSTGELFF. Here the CDR3 DNA reads TGTGCCAGCAGCCGTCACCCCCTCTCTAGCGGGAGTACCGGGGAGCTGTTTTTT.

The chain carries TRBV25-1 and TRBJ1-2; 9 bases agree with TRBD1. The CDR3 runs to 17 residues. Germline CDR1 reads MGHDK; CDR2 reads SYGVNS. V lost 2 bases and J lost 2; bases outside the gene matches: 9. CDR3 in amino acids: CASSEPGQGGRNYGYTF. The CDR3 nucleotides are TGTGCCAGCAGTGAACCGGGACAGGGCGGGCGGAACTATGGCTACACCTTC.

The chain uses TRBV15 and TRBJ1-1; 8 positions match TRBD1. The CDR3 runs to 15 residues. The V and J ends lost 2 bases and 6 bases, in that order; junction bases with no gene match: 8. Germline values: CDR1 LNHNV, CDR2 YYDKDF (reference sequence). CDR3 nucleotides: TGTGCCACCAGCAGAAATGGACAGGGTTCAGCTGAAGCTTTCTTT. This codes for CATSRNGQGSAEAFF.

This clone has a handful of counts. The chain carries TRBV9 and TRBJ1-2; 7 nucleotides align to TRBD1. The germline CDR1 and CDR2 sequences are SGDLS and YYNGEE. This CDR3 region has 13 residues. The V segment lost 1 base and the J segment 7 bases; nucleotides outside the gene matches: 4. The CDR3 reads CASSVTGEFGYTF. CDR3 sequence (DNA): TGTGCCAGCAGCGTAACAGGGGAGTTTGGCTACACCTTC.

V and J are TRBV4-2 and TRBJ2-7; the match to TRBD1 covers 11 bases. The CDR3 has 16 residues. Germline V gene sequence: CDR1 LGHNA, CDR2 YNFKEQ. V was clipped by 3 bases and J by 0 bases; unmatched bases: 4. CDR3 DNA sequence: TGTGCCAGCAGCCAGGCGGGACAGGGGGGCTCCTACGAGCAGTACTTC. It yields the protein CASSQAGQGGSYEQYF.

V gene TRBV7-6 combines with J gene TRBJ1-4; 10 bases are shared with TRBD1. The V and J ends lost 5 bases and 10 bases, in that order; junction bases with no gene match: 10. From germline, CDR1 is SGHVS and CDR2 FNYEAQ. This CDR3 contains 15 residues. The CDR3 DNA sequence: TGTGCCAGCAGCAGAATGGACAGGGGGGCTTCAAAACTGTTTTTT. Its translation: CASSRMDRGASKLFF. The variable domain in full, with the rest retrieved from reference TRBV7-6 and TRBJ1-4, is GAGVSQSPRYKVTKRGQDVALRCDPISGHVSLYWYRQALGQGPEFLTYFNYEAQQDKSGLPNDRFSAERPEGSISTLTIQRTEQRDSAMYRCASSRMDRGASKLFFGSGTQLSVL.

In this sample, this clone turned up a few times. The chain employs TRBV18 and TRBJ1-4, with a possible D match to TRBD1 (6 bases). Germline V CDR1 and CDR2: KGHSH, LQKENI. CDR3 length: 16 amino acids. Deletions cut 3 bases from V and 2 bases from J, with 13 bases between. Here the CDR3 DNA reads TGTGCCAGCTCACCTGCACAGGGATTTACTAATGAAAAACTGTTTTTT. This translates into CASSPAQGFTNEKLFF.

The chain links TRBV27 to TRBJ1-2; D may be TRBD1 (6 bases). Germline CDR1 reads MNHEY; CDR2 reads SMNVEV (reference sequence). With 5 bases removed from V and 2 bases from J, the gap between germline ends came to 15 bases. The CDR3 length is 15 residues. The CDR3 DNA reads as TGTGCCAGCAGTCCCCTGGGGGGGGCCAACTATGGCTACACCTTC. It is translated as CASSPLGGANYGYTF.

The gene calls are TRBV7-8 and TRBJ2-2; D possibly corresponds to TRBD1 (6 bases). The CDR3 loop spans 14 amino acids. CDR1 SGHVS and CDR2 FQNEAQ come from the germline V gene. V was cut by 6 bases and J by 0 bases, with 8 bases left in between. CDR3 sequence reads: CASRRTANTGELFF. The CDR3 DNA is TGTGCCAGCAGGAGGACAGCGAACACCGGGGAGCTGTTTTTT. Supplemented by reference TRBV7-8 and TRBJ2-2, the full variable domain reads GAGVSQSPRYKVAKRGQDVALRCDPISGHVSLFWYQQALGQGPEFLTYFQNEAQLDKSGLPSDRFFAERPEGSVSTLKIQRTQQEDSAVYLCASRRTANTGELFFGEGSRLTVL.

With regard to this clone: The sample holds other DNA sequences that translate to the same CDR3. This rearrangement joins TRBV29-1 to TRBJ2-5; 10 bases map to TRBD1. The germline V gene encodes CDR1 SQVTM and CDR2 ANQGSEA. V was pared by 4 bases and J by 5 bases, with 4 bases of the junction left unmatched. The CDR3 is made up of 13 amino acids. The CDR3 protein is CSVAPTGGETQYF. As DNA, the CDR3 is TGCAGCGTTGCCCCGACAGGGGGCGAGACCCAGTACTTC.

The CDR3: CSAFVGGTEAFF. The CDR3 DNA reads TGCAGCGCTTTTGTGGGGGGCACTGAAGCTTTCTTT. V and J are TRBV29-1 and TRBJ1-1; tentative D call: TRBD1 (5 bases). CDR1 is SQVTM, CDR2 ANQGSEA, per germline. V was cut by 7 bases and J by 4 bases, with 13 bases left in between. This CDR3 has 12 amino acids. The variable domain in full, with the rest retrieved from reference TRBV29-1 and TRBJ1-1, is SAVISQKPSRDICQRGTSLTIQCQVDSQVTMMFWYRQQPGQSLTLIATANQGSEATYESGFVIDKFPISRPNLTFSTLTVSNMSPEDSSIYLCSAFVGGTEAFFGQGTRLTVV.

This sequence joins TRBV7-6 and TRBJ1-3, with D perhaps TRBD1 (6 bases). The germline CDR1 and CDR2 sequences are SGHVS and FNYEAQ. The CDR3 covers 16 residues. The germline V and J ends were trimmed by 5 bases and 2 bases, with 16 bases remaining between them. Here the CDR3 reads CASSPRTGGTGNTIYF. The CDR3, as DNA: TGTGCCAGCAGCCCCCGAACTGGGGGCACTGGAAACACCATATATTTT.

This clone is a singleton in its sample. The rearrangement joins TRBV5-1 to TRBJ2-1; 11 nucleotides agree with TRBD2. V lost 0 bases and J lost 6; bases outside the gene matches: 17. The CDR3 runs 20 residues. Germline CDR1 is SGHRS and CDR2 is YFSETQ. In DNA, the CDR3 is TGCGCCAGCAGCTTGGCCCTGGGACTAGCGGCACCCGGAGTACGCAATGAGCAGTTCTTC. Translated, it gives CASSLALGLAAPGVRNEQFF. Combining the CDR3 with reference TRBV5-1 and TRBJ2-1 gives the whole variable domain KAGVTQTPRYLIKTRGQQVTLSCSPISGHRSVSWYQQTPGQGLQFLFEYFSETQRNKGNFPGRFSGRQFSNSRSEMNVSTLELGDSALYLCASSLALGLAAPGVRNEQFFGPGTRLTVL.

The rearrangement links TRBV5-1 to TRBJ2-3, with TRBD1 identical over 10 bases. The germline CDR1 and CDR2 sequences are SGHRS and YFSETQ. The ends lost 5 bases at V and 3 bases at J; junction bases unmatched: 12. This CDR3 region has 17 residues. The CDR3 DNA reads TGCGCCAGCAGTTCACCGGGACAGGGGCGGAGTACAGATACGCAGTATTTT. This sequence encodes CASSSPGQGRSTDTQYF.